This TCR beta chain was found in a study of cytomegalovirus exposure and HLA in healthy donors. Regarding this clone: Its antigen is undetermined.

Study-wide findings and caveats: Sequencing likely caused a cluster of highly shared sequence variants.

CDR1 MNHEY and CDR2 SVGAGI come from the germline V gene. The CDR3 extends over 13 amino acids. V lost 5 bases to trimming and J lost 7 bases, with 12 bases between them. The PCR contained 60 Vbeta and 13 Jbeta primers. Libraries were prepared by immunoSEQ multiplex PCR; TCRdb keeps only in-frame clonotypes and omits some of them. This table holds approximately 170,000 clones, under 80% found once. This clonotype was sampled from a man under 40 in good health and CMV-seropositive. The V and J genes are TRBV6-5 and TRBJ1-5, with D possibly TRBD1 on 5 matching bases. The sequencing input was PBMCs. CDR3: CASSTPTGQPQHF. Written as DNA, the CDR3 is TGTGCCAGCAGTACCCCAACAGGCCAGCCCCAGCATTTT.